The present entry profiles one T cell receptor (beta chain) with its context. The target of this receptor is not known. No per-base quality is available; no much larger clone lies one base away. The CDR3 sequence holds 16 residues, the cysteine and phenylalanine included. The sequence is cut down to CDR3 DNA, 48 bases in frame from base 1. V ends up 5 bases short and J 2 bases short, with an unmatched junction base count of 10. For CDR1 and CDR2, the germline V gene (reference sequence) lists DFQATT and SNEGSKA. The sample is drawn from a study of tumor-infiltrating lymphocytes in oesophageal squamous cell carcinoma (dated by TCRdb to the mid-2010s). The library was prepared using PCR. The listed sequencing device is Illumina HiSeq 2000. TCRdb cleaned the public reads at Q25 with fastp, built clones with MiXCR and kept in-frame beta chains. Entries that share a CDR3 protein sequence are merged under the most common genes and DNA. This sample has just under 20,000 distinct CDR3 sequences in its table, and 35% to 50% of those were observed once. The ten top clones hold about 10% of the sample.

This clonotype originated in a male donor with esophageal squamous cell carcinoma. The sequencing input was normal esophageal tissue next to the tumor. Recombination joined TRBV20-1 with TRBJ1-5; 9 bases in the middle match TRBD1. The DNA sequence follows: TGCAGTGCTTCTCTCGGACAGGGGTGGCGCAATCAGCCCCAGCATTTT. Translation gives CSASLGQGWRNQPQHF.